These T cell receptor beta chains were read from a single sample in a study of response to subunit inactivated influenza vaccine. In TCRdb, the RT-PCR reads were re-called with MiXCR into one record per CDR3 protein. The sample includes under 850,000 distinct CDR3 sequences, approximately 18% of them seen just once. The sample consisted of PBMCs from blood, taken roughly 5 days after vaccination. Every receptor here comes from a man aged 45 to 65 who received an inactivated influenza vaccine. Each CDR3 is given with its conserved first and last residue. D genes are given only for firm matches. Size is omitted from some rows. Given values are once, few, many or a class for expanded clones.

j_call d_call v_call clone_size cdr3_nt cdr3_aa
TRBJ1-1 . TRBV7-2 few TGTGCCAGCAGCCTGAAGACCCGAGGCACTGAAGCTTTCTTT CASSLKTRGTEAFF
TRBJ1-2 TRBD1 TRBV5-4 . TGTGCCAGCAACGTGGACAGGGGCCTCTATGGCTACACCTTC CASNVDRGLYGYTF
TRBJ1-2 . TRBV20-1 few TGCAGTGCTAGCAAAGGACTGGATGGCTACACCTTC CSASKGLDGYTF
TRBJ2-1 . TRBV4-3 . TGCGCCAGCAGCCAACTCGGCGGTTCGGGCGCGAATGAGCAGTTCTTC CASSQLGGSGANEQFF
TRBJ2-3 . TRBV28 . TGTGCCAGCAGTGCACAAACCCTTCGCGACTTGGGGGGAGATACGCAGTATTTT CASSAQTLRDLGGDTQYF
TRBJ2-7 TRBD1 TRBV7-6 . TGTGCCAGCAGCCAAGAACCGGGACAGTACGAGCAGTACTTC CASSQEPGQYEQYF
TRBJ2-2 . TRBV5-1 few TGCGCCAGCAGCTTGGAGTCAGCTGGCACCGGGGAGCTGTTTTTT CASSLESAGTGELFF
TRBJ2-1 . TRBV14 . TGTGCCAGCAGCCAAGAATTTCTGAGCTCCTACAATGAGCAGTTCTTC CASSQEFLSSYNEQFF
TRBJ2-3 . TRBV12-3/TRBV12-4 . TGTGCCAGCATCCTACCCCTACCCACAGATACGCAGTATTTT CASILPLPTDTQYF
TRBJ1-5 . TRBV6-4 few TGTGCCAGCAGAGACACTTACAATAGCAATCAGCCCCAGCATTTT CASRDTYNSNQPQHF
TRBJ1-5 . TRBV11-2 few TGTGCCAGCAGCTTAGATATGGGAGTTCAGCCCCAGCATTTT CASSLDMGVQPQHF
TRBJ2-7 . TRBV12-3/TRBV12-4 . TGTGCCAGCAGTTTCCTTGGGGGAGGTGGCTCCGAGCAGTACTTC CASSFLGGGGSEQYF
TRBJ2-7 . TRBV29-1 few TGCAGCGTTGACAGGGATGGGTACGAGCAGTACTTC CSVDRDGYEQYF
TRBJ2-7 TRBD2 TRBV9 many TGTGCCAGCAGCGTAGGACCGCGGGAGTACGAGCAGTACTTC CASSVGPREYEQYF
TRBJ1-1 TRBD1 TRBV6-1 few TGTGCCAGCAGCAGCCGTCGGACAGGGGACACTGAAGCTTTCTTT CASSSRRTGDTEAFF
TRBJ1-2 TRBD1 TRBV12-3/TRBV12-4 few TGTGCCAGCAGGCCCACCGGGACAGCCTATGGCTACACCTTC CASRPTGTAYGYTF
TRBJ2-3 . TRBV7-8 many TGTGCCAGCAGCCGGCGGGAAACAGATACGCAGTATTTT CASSRRETDTQYF
TRBJ2-2 TRBD2 TRBV5-4 few TGTGCCAGCAGCGAGGGACTAGCGGGCGCCACCGGGGAGCTGTTTTTT CASSEGLAGATGELFF
TRBJ2-3 TRBD2 TRBV20-1 . TGCAGTGCTAGGGCGGGAGAAGGTGCAGATACGCAGTATTTT CSARAGEGADTQYF
TRBJ2-7 TRBD2 TRBV11-2 . TGTGCCAGCAGCTTGACTAGCGGGAGAGGTACATCCTACGAGCAGTACTTC CASSLTSGRGTSYEQYF
TRBJ2-1 . TRBV10-3 . TGTGCCATCAGTGACCTGAGCCAGGGCGAGAATGAGCAGTTCTTC CAISDLSQGENEQFF
TRBJ2-7 TRBD1 TRBV10-2 few TGCGCCAGCGTCGCAGGACAGGCCTACGAGCAGTACTTC CASVAGQAYEQYF
TRBJ2-5 TRBD2 TRBV10-1 . TGCGCCAGCGCAAGCGGGGTCAGGGAGACCCAGTACTTC CASASGVRETQYF
TRBJ2-7 . TRBV20-1 few TGCAGTGCTAGTGGCGGGGGCAACGAGCAGTACTTC CSASGGGNEQYF
TRBJ2-7 TRBD2 TRBV29-1 . TGCAGCGTTCTGGGGGGGTCATACGAGCAGTACTTC CSVLGGSYEQYF
TRBJ1-2 . TRBV10-3 . TGTGCCATCAGTCCCGGAACCTATGGCTACACCTTC CAISPGTYGYTF
TRBJ1-3 . TRBV11-2 . TGTGCCAGCAGCTTAGATCACGGCTACACCATATATTTT CASSLDHGYTIYF
TRBJ2-7 . TRBV28 . TGTGCCAGCAGTTCATCATACTCGGGGAGCTACGAGCAGTACTTC CASSSSYSGSYEQYF
TRBJ2-3 . TRBV7-3 . TGTGCCAGCAGCTTAAGAGGCCTAGGGGGAGACACAGATACGCAGTATTTT CASSLRGLGGDTDTQYF
TRBJ2-1 . TRBV7-2 . TGTGCCAGCAGCTTTTCCAGGAACAATGAGCAGTTCTTC CASSFSRNNEQFF
TRBJ2-7 TRBD2 TRBV20-1 few TGCAGTGCTAGAGATCCCCGCGAGCGGGAGGGACCTTCCTACGAGCAGTACTTC CSARDPREREGPSYEQYF
TRBJ2-3 . TRBV7-6 few TGTGCCAGCAGCCTACGACAGGTGGGGTCGGTGAGCACAGATACGCAGTATTTT CASSLRQVGSVSTDTQYF
TRBJ1-6 . TRBV4-2 few TGTGCCAGCAGCCAAGATTTGGGCTCACCCCTCCACTTT CASSQDLGSPLHF
TRBJ1-5 . TRBV24-1 many TGTGCCACCAGTGATCGGGAGGCCCCGAGCAATCAGCCCCAGCATTTT CATSDREAPSNQPQHF
TRBJ1-1 . TRBV5-1 . TGCGCCAGCAGCCGCGGGGACGGGAACACTGAAGCTTTCTTT CASSRGDGNTEAFF
TRBJ2-2 TRBD1 TRBV25-1 . TGTGCCAGCAGTGGTTGGACAGGGAATACCGGGGAGCTGTTTTTT CASSGWTGNTGELFF
TRBJ2-2 . TRBV12-3/TRBV12-4 . TGTGCCAGCAGTCCTTATACAGAGAACACCGGGGAGCTGTTTTTT CASSPYTENTGELFF
TRBJ2-3 . TRBV24-1 few TGTGCCACCAGTGGATCGGGACATCCCGGGCCAGATACGCAGTATTTT CATSGSGHPGPDTQYF
TRBJ2-5 . TRBV7-9 . TGTGCCAGCAGCACCAGCACGATCCAAGAGACCCAGTACTTC CASSTSTIQETQYF
TRBJ2-1 . TRBV21-1 . TGTGCCAGCAGGGAGCCCACCCGAGGGGTACGGGAGCAGTTCTTC CASREPTRGVREQFF
TRBJ1-1 . TRBV25-1 few TGTGCCAGCAGCCAAATCTCCCGGGATGCTGAAGCTTTCTTT CASSQISRDAEAFF
TRBJ2-3 TRBD2 TRBV4-3 . TGCGCCAGCAGCCAACTCGGGGGGGGGCGCGGCACAGATACGCAGTATTTT CASSQLGGGRGTDTQYF
TRBJ2-3 . TRBV7-9 . TGTGCCAGCAGCCCCGGAAGGGAGACCCAACTAGATACGCAGTATTTT CASSPGRETQLDTQYF
TRBJ2-5 TRBD2 TRBV7-8 few TGTGCCAGCAGCTCCCACCGTGCCTCTAGCGGGAGGCTAGAGACCCAGTACTTC CASSSHRASSGRLETQYF
TRBJ2-7 TRBD1 TRBV4-2 . TGTGCCAGCAGCCAAGATGGGACAGGGAAGTACGAGCAGTACTTC CASSQDGTGKYEQYF
TRBJ2-3 . TRBV27 . TGTGCCAGCACCCCGGTGGGCGGGGTTCTCGGGGATACGCAGTATTTT CASTPVGGVLGDTQYF
TRBJ2-5 TRBD1 TRBV24-1 . TGTGCCACCAGTGACCCTGGGACAGCCCAAGAGACCCAGTACTTC CATSDPGTAQETQYF
TRBJ2-2 TRBD2 TRBV5-1 many TGCGCCAGCAGAGGTAGCGGGAGGACTCAGACGAACACCGGGGAGCTGTTTTTT CASRGSGRTQTNTGELFF
TRBJ2-3 . TRBV6-2/TRBV6-3 . TGTGCCAGCAGCCTAATCGGTACTGGGACGCAGTATTTT CASSLIGTGTQYF
TRBJ2-1 . TRBV12-3/TRBV12-4 many TGTGCCAGCAGCTTAGAACAGAGGGCGTACAATGAGCAGTTCTTC CASSLEQRAYNEQFF
TRBJ2-3 TRBD2 TRBV7-2 few TGTGCCAGCAGCTCCCGAGGGGAGGGAGGGTATACGCAGTATTTT CASSSRGEGGYTQYF
TRBJ2-5 . TRBV24-1 few TGTGCCACGTCGGCAGGGTGGGAGACCCAGTACTTC CATSAGWETQYF
TRBJ1-6 . TRBV20-1 few TGCAGTGCAACGGACATTCGACTCCACTTT CSATDIRLHF
TRBJ2-1 TRBD1 TRBV27 . TGTGCCAGCAGTTCGGGACAGTTCAACAATGAGCAGTTCTTC CASSSGQFNNEQFF
TRBJ1-1 . TRBV12-3/TRBV12-4 . TGTGCCAGCAGTTTAGCGTCAGTCGCTGAAGCTTTCTTT CASSLASVAEAFF